This T cell receptor beta chain was identified in a study of lymphopenia after photon versus proton radiotherapy. Findings of the study overall: After the lymphocyte nadir, photon-treated repertoires showed oligoclonal expansion, especially of CD8+ Temra cells. Relative stability marked proton patients; photon patients lost diversity and naive cells.

Profiling relied on immunoSEQ multiplex PCR, and the TCRdb table lists in-frame clones only, not all of them. The sample has about 20,000 clones, more than 85% seen once. With respect to this clone: The antigen remains undetermined.

Germline V lookup: CDR1 LNHDA, CDR2 SQIVND (reference sequence). The ends were cut back, 5 bases at V and 4 bases at J, with 12 bases in the middle. The CDR3 is 14 residues long. This clonotype was obtained from a man older than 75 with esophageal cancer. This chain joins TRBV19 and TRBJ1-5; D is ambiguous. The source was peripheral blood, collected from a patient treated with proton-based radiotherapy. This chain's CDR3 is CASSPGRVNQPQHF. In nucleotides, the CDR3 is TGTGCCAGTAGTCCGGGGAGGGTAAATCAGCCCCAGCATTTT.